This entry describes one T cell receptor (beta chain). It has no known antigen specificity. The sample holds no much larger clone one base away, and base qualities are not on file. Measured from the cysteine to the phenylalanine, the CDR3 is 13 residues long. Only the CDR3 DNA is retained, 39 bases long and in frame from the first base. CDR1 and CDR2, per the germline V gene, are SGHNT and YENEEA. V was cut back by 1 base and J by 6 bases, leaving a gap of 6 bases between them. TCRbeta CDR3 regions were amplified from genomic DNA using the immunoSEQ Assay, a bias-controlled multiplex PCR. Regarding the original processing steps: Within the assay, amplification of reference gene primers was used to estimate how many nucleated cells each sample contained. To quantify the absolute abundance of each unique TCRbeta CDR3 rearrangement, sequence reads were collapsed and filtered. For each sample, productive Simpson clonality was calculated as the square root of Simpson's diversity index across productive rearrangements. Held by TCRdb, this immuneACCESS table contains in-frame sequences only and omits some clones. Under half of the omission traces to an unresolved V gene where checked; the cause of the rest is unknown. For V, J and clone size, that table is used; D and trimming come from the DNA. The sample records more than 70,000 clones, around 80% of which are singletons. 4% to 5.5% of the sample is taken by the ten largest.

This entry comes from a study of blood T cell repertoires in COVID-19 (dated by TCRdb to between 2020 and 2021). For the wider study: Samples covering the acute and convalescent phases of COVID-19 were provided by collaborators in the United States, Italy and Spain. The material from the prospective study consisted of cDNA or gDNA derived from T cells, B-cell-depleted T cells, or PBMCs. The dataset comprised deeply sampled blood TCRbeta repertoires from subjects exposed to, actively infected with, or recovered from COVID-19. The repertoires were released in a freely available public database intended as a resource for research on the immune response to SARS-CoV-2. Samples were obtained from the ongoing ImmuneRACE study (first 160 participants) and from about 1,300 subjects provided by 6 global collaborators. A de-identified subject ID, COVID-19 status, age in years and sex were almost always included in the sample metadata. Where available, HLA class I and class II types were taken from metadata supplied by the sample provider and were not determined by assay-based typing.

Points the paper makes about the study in general: The quantity of clinical and demographic metadata differed by source and by participant and was supplied without curation.

Collaborating institutions collected whole blood in K2EDTA tubes following their own protocols. For TCRbeta analysis, collaborator samples were shipped as frozen whole blood, as isolated PBMCs, or as DNA extracted from either sample type. The material sequenced was peripheral blood. The chain uses TRBV11-3 and TRBJ1-4; there is no confident call for the D gene. This clonotype was sampled from a woman aged 80 or older with active or convalescent COVID-19. The CDR3 protein sequence reads: CASSLGEYEKLFF. The sequence in DNA is TGTGCCAGCAGCTTAGGAGAATATGAAAAACTGTTTTTT.